This T cell receptor beta chain was sequenced for a study of shared clonotypes between healthy human individuals. The CDR3 has 13 amino acids. Germline loops: CDR1 MNHEY, CDR2 SMNVEV (reference sequence). The junction had 0 bases not matched to a gene; V was cut back by 2 bases and J by 2 bases. All donors were healthy HIV-negative adults lacking recent acute infections or vaccinations. This clone was observed many times. Antigen unknown. Findings of the study overall: Expectations were that clonotype sharing among donors would be affected by sequencing depth.

Deep-level assay runs were performed. Spread over ten immunoSEQ deep assay plates, unsorted PBMC DNA underwent sequencing. Assay: immunoSEQ multiplex PCR; the TCRdb copy retains only in-frame clones and omits some. The sample lists about 100,000 clones, less than 50% occurring once. The sequence derives from a woman in her thirties or forties in good health. Some clones in this sample may be carry-over from other donors' samples. Material: PBMCs. The rearrangement links TRBV27 to TRBJ2-7; 7 bases fit TRBD2. The CDR3 sequence: CASSLAGAYEQYF. In DNA form, the CDR3 reads TGTGCCAGCAGTTTAGCGGGGGCCTACGAGCAGTACTTC.